This T cell receptor (delta chain) comes out of a study of gamma-delta T cells after stem cell transplantation. CDR1 is GEAIGNYY, CDR2 EKD, per germline. V lost 3 bases, J lost 0 bases, and 11 bases stayed unmatched. This CDR3 is 18 amino acids long. TCRdb ran CATT on the RT-PCR reads. The top ten clones hold 25% to 30% of a sample with over a thousand delta-chain clones, roughly 1.2% of them seen once. This clone was counted a few times. Sequences were obtained from gamma-delta T cells. This receptor was identified in a human donor. It is not recorded whose cells these are; they may come from a transplant donor. The rearrangement joins TRDV2 to TRDJ1; 11 nucleotides align to TRDD3. The CDR3 spells CACDPLLGDTEYTDKLIF. The CDR3 nucleotides are TGTGCCTGTGACCCGCTTCTGGGGGATACTGAGTACACCGATAAACTCATCTTT.